This T cell receptor beta chain originates from a study of Ad26.COV2.S vaccination and SARS-CoV-2 variants. The overall study: Of the COV1001 trial arms, the Ad26.COV2.S arm included the donor. Recipients of Ad26.COV2.S got it intramuscularly, once or twice 56 days apart. Study findings and constraints: An underestimation of total T cell responses may have resulted from the TCR breadth and depth analyses. Non-spike TCR breadth did not differ much between vaccine and placebo recipients.

Assay: immunoSEQ multiplex PCR; the TCRdb copy retains only in-frame clones and omits some. This table has about 350,000 clones, around 87% appearing once. Documented treatment: some 20 received Ad26.COV2.S at low or high dose, single or two shots; five or six received placebo; per-sample allocation not given. The samples date from day 63 after the first vaccine or placebo injection. Remarks on this clone: Its antigen is as yet unknown.

The CDR3 runs to 17 residues. Germline V gene data show CDR1 as SGHDT and CDR2 as YYEEEE. Trimming shortened V by 2 bases and J by 0 bases, and 17 bases separated the two germline ends. The sequence was obtained from a person between 18 and 59 years old who received the Ad26.COV2.S COVID-19 vaccine or a placebo. The chain employs TRBV5-6 and TRBJ1-1; tentative D call: TRBD1 (5 bases). The sequencing used peripheral blood, collected in a trial of Ad26.COV2.S vaccine versus placebo. Here the CDR3 DNA reads TGTGCCAGCAGCTTTTGGGCAGGGCTCGTTTTGAACACTGAAGCTTTCTTT. Translating it yields CASSFWAGLVLNTEAFF.